This T cell receptor beta chain appears in the sequencing data of a study of CD8 T cells in ankylosing spondylitis. Germline CDR1 SEHNR, CDR2 FQNEAQ (reference sequence). This CDR3 region has 14 residues. Trimming pared 4 bases from V and 5 bases from J, leaving 14 bases between. Study-level points and caveats: The study identified a TCR beta motif of under ten highly homologous variants that appeared characteristic of ankylosing spondylitis blood.

TCRdb used MiXCR to reprocess the 5' RACE reads, holding one entry per CDR3 protein. This sample has 750,000 to 850,000 distinct CDR3 sequences, with about 12% found just once. This clonotype has only a few counts. Its antigen is unidentified. The J gene is TRBJ2-5, the V gene TRBV7-9, with unresolved D. The sequence derives from a male donor with ankylosing spondylitis. What was sequenced was blood, either unsorted or a sorted T cell fraction (not recorded which). CDR3 nucleotide sequence: TGTGCCAGCAGCTCGTCTACGTACGTTGAGACCCAGTACTTC. Amino acids: CASSSSTYVETQYF.